Sequencing of this TCR beta chain was carried out in a study of blood T cell repertoires in COVID-19. Study details: Samples taken during acute and convalescent COVID-19 were collected in the United States, Italy and Spain. T cells, B-cell-depleted T cells, or PBMCs provided the cDNA or gDNA that served as material.

CDR1 MGHRA and CDR2 YSYEKL come from the germline V gene. The CDR3 has 14 residues. With 4 bases clipped from V and 15 bases from J, the junction kept 10 bases outside the gene matches. Repertoires were generated with immunoSEQ multiplex PCR, while TCRdb's copy carries only in-frame clones and drops some. The repertoire consists of fewer than 90,000 clones, with around four fifths occurring once and the leading ten covering more than 13%. The table lists this clone with a count of one. The receptor was isolated from a man in his 60s with COVID-19, enrolled during active disease. The chain has TRBV4-1 and TRBJ2-3; 13 nucleotides line up with TRBD2. The sample comprised peripheral blood. In DNA, the CDR3 is TGCGCCAGCAGCCCTTGGACTAGCGGGGGTGGATGTTATTTT. Amino acids: CASSPWTSGGGCYF.